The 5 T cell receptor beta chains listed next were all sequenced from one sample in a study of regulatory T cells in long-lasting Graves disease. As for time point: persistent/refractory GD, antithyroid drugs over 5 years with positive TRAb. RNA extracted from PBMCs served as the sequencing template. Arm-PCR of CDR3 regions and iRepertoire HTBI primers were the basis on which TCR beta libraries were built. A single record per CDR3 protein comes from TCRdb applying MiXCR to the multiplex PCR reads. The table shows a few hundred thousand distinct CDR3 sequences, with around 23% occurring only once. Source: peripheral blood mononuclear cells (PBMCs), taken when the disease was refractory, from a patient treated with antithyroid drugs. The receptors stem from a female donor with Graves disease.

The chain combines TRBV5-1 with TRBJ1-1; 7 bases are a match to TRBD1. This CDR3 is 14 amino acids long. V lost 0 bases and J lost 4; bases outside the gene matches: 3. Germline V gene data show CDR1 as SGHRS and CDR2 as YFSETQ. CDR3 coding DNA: TGCGCCAGCAGCTTGGGAGCAGGGGGCACTGAAGCTTTCTTT. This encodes CASSLGAGGTEAFF.

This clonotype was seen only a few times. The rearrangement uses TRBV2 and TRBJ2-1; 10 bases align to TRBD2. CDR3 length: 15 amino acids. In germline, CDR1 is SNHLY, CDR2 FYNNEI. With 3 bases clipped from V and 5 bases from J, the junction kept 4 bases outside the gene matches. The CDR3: CASSDEGLANNEQFF. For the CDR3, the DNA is TGTGCCAGCAGTGATGAGGGACTAGCGAACAATGAGCAGTTCTTC.

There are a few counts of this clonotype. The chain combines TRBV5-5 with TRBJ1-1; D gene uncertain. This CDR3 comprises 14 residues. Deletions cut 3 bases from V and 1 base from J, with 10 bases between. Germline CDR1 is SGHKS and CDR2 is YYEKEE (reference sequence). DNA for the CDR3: TGTGCCAGCAGCTCCCAGCGATCGAACACTGAAGCTTTCTTT. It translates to CASSSQRSNTEAFF.

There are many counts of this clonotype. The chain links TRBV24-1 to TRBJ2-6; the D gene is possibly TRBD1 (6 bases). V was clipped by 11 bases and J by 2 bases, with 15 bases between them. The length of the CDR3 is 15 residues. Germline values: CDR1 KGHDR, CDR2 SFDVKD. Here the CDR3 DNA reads TGTGCCATAAAACAGGGATCTACTGGGGCCAACGTCCTGACTTTC. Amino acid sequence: CAIKQGSTGANVLTF.

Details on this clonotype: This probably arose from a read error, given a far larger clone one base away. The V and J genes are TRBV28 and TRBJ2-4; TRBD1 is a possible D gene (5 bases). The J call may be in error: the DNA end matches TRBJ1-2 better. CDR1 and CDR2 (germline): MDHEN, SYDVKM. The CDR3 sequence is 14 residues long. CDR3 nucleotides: TGTGTCAGCAGCCCCAACGCAGGGCGTTTCGGCTACACCTTC. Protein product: CVSSPNAGRFGYTF.